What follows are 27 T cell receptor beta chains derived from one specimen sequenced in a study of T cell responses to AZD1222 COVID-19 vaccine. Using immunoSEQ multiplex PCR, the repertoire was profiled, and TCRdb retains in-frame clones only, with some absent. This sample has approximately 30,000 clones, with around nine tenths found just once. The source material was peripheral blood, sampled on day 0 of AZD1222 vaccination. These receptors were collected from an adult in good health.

The CDR3 nucleotides are TGTGCCAGCAGCTTAGAAAAATCCGAAGCTTTCTTT. Amino acids: CASSLEKSEAFF. The V gene is TRBV11-2, the J gene TRBJ1-1; D is unclear. The ends were cut back, 0 bases at V and 8 bases at J, with 7 bases in the middle. The CDR3 loop spans 12 amino acids. Per the germline V gene, CDR1 is SGHAT and CDR2 is FQNNGV.

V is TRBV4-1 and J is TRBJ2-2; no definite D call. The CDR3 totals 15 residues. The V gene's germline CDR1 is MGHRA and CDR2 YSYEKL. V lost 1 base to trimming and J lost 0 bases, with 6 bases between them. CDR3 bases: TGCGCCAGCAGCCAAGGCCTTTCGAACACCGGGGAGCTGTTTTTT. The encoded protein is CASSQGLSNTGELFF.

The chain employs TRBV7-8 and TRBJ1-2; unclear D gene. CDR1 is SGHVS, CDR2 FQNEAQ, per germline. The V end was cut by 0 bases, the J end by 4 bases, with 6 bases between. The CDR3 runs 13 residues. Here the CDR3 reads CASSLALSYGYTF. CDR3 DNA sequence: TGTGCCAGCAGCTTAGCCCTCAGCTATGGCTACACCTTC.

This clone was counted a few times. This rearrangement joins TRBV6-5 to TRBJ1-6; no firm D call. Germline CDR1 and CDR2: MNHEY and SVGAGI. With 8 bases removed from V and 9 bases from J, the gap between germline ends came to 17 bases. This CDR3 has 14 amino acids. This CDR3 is CASATRPQGSPLHF. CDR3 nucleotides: TGTGCCAGCGCGACTAGGCCCCAAGGTTCACCCCTCCACTTT.

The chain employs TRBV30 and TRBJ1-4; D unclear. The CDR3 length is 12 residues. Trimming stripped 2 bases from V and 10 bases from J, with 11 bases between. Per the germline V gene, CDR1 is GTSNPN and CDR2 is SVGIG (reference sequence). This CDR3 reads CAWSIGEAKLFF. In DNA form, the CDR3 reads TGTGCCTGGAGTATCGGGGAGGCAAAACTGTTTTTT.

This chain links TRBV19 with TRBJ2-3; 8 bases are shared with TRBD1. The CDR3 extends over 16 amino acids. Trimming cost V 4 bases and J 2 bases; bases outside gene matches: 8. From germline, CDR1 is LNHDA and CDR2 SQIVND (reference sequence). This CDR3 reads CASSSPGTGLTDTQYF. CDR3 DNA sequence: TGTGCCAGTAGTAGTCCCGGGACAGGACTCACAGATACGCAGTATTTT.

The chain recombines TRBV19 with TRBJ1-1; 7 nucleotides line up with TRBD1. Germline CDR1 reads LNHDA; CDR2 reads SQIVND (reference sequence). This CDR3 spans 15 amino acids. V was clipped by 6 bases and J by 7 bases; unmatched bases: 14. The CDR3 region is CASSSREGARHEAFF. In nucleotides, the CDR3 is TGTGCCAGTAGCTCGAGGGAGGGGGCGCGTCATGAAGCTTTCTTT.

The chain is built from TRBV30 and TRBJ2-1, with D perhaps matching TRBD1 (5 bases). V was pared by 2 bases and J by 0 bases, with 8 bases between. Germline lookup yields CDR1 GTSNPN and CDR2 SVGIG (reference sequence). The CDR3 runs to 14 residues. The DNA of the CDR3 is TGTGCCTGGAGTCAGGGCCTCTCCTACAATGAGCAGTTCTTC. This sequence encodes CAWSQGLSYNEQFF.

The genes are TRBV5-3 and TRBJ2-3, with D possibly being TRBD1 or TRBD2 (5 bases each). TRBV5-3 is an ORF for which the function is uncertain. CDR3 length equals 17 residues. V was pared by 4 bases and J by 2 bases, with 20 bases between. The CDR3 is CARSTGPSRPLTDTQYF. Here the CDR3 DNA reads TGTGCCAGAAGCACGGGACCCAGCCGGCCCCTCACAGATACGCAGTATTTT.

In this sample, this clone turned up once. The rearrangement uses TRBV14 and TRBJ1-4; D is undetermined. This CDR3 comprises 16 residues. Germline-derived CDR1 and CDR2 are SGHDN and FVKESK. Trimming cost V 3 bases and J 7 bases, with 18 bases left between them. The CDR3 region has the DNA TGTGCCAGCAGCCAGACCCCTGGAGTCGGGGTTGAAAAACTGTTTTTT. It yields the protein CASSQTPGVGVEKLFF.

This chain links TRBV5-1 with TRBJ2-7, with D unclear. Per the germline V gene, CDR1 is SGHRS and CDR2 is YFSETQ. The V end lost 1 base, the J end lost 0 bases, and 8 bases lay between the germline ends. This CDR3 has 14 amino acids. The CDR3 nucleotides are TGCGCCAGCAGCTTGAGACCTGCCTCCTACGAGCAGTACTTC. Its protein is CASSLRPASYEQYF.

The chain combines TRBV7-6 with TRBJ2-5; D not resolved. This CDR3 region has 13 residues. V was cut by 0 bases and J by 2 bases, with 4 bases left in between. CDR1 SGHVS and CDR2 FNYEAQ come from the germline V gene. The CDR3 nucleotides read TGTGCCAGCAGCTTAGCGGAGCAAGAGACCCAGTACTTC. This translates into CASSLAEQETQYF.

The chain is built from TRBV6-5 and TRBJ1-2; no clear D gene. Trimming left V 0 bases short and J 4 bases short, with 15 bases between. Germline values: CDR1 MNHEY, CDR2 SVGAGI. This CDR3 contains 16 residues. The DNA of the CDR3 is TGTGCCAGCAGTTACTCTCCGGCAGGCGAAGGCTATGGCTACACCTTC. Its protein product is CASSYSPAGEGYGYTF.

The CDR3 sequence: CASSFVGGARTEAFF. The CDR3 nucleotides read TGTGCCAGCAGCTTTGTCGGCGGGGCGCGAACTGAAGCTTTCTTT. The rearrangement joins TRBV7-2 to TRBJ1-1; D might be TRBD1 (5 bases). Trimming took off 3 bases at V and 5 bases at J, with 16 bases between the two ends. The CDR3 length is 15 residues. CDR1 is SGHTA, CDR2 FQGNSA, per germline.

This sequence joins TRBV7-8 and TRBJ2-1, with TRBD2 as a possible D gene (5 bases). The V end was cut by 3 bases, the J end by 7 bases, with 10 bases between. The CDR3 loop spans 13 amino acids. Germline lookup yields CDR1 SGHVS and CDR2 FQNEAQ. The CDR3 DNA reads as TGTGCCAGCAGCTTCAGCGGTGGTAATGAGCAGTTCTTC. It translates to CASSFSGGNEQFF.

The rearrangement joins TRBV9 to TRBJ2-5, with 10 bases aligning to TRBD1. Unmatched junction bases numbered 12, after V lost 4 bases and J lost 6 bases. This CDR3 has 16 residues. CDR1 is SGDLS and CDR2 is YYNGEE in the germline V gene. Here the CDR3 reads CASSTRQGATEKTQYF. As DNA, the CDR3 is TGTGCCAGCAGCACCCGACAGGGGGCGACCGAAAAGACCCAGTACTTC.

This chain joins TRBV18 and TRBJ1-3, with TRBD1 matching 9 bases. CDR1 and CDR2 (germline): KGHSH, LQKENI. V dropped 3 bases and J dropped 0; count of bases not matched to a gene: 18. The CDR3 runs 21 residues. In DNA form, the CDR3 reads TGTGCCAGCTCACCGCTACACCCGGGACAGGGTAAACAGAGCTCTGGAAACACCATATATTTT. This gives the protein CASSPLHPGQGKQSSGNTIYF.

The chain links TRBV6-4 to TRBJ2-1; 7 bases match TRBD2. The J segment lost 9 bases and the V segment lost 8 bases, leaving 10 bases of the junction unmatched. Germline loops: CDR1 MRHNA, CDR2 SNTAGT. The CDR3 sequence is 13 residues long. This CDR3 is CASASGTVGEQFF. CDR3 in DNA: TGTGCCAGCGCCAGCGGGACGGTTGGTGAGCAGTTCTTC.

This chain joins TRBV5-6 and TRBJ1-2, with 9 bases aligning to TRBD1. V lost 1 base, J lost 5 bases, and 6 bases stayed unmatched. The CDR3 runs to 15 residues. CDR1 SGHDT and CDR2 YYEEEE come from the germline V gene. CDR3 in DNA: TGTGCCAGCAGCTTGACTGGGACAGGGAATTATGGCTACACCTTC. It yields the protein CASSLTGTGNYGYTF.

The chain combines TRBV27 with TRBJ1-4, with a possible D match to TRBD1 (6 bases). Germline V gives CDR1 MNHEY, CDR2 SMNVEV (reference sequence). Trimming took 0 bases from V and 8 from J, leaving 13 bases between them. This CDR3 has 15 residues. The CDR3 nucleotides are TGTGCCAGCAGTTTATCCAGGGGTTCGGGCGAAAAACTGTTTTTT. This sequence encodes CASSLSRGSGEKLFF.

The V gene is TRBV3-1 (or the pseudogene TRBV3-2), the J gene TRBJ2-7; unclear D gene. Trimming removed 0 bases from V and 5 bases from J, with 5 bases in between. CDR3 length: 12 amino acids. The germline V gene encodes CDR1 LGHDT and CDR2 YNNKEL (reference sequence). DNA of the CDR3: TGTGCCAGCAGCCAAGATGGACACGAGCAGTACTTC. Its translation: CASSQDGHEQYF.

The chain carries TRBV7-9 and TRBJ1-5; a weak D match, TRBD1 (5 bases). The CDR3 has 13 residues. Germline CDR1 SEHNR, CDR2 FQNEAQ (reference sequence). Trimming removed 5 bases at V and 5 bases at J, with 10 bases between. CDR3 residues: CASSTQGDQPQHF. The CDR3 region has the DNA TGTGCCAGCAGCACCCAAGGGGATCAGCCCCAGCATTTT.

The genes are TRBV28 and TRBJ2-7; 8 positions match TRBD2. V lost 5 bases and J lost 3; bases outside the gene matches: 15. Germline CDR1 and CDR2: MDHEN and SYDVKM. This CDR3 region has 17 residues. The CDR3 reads CASSPYPKRERRYEQYF. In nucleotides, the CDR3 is TGTGCCAGCAGTCCATACCCTAAGCGGGAGAGGCGCTACGAGCAGTACTTC.

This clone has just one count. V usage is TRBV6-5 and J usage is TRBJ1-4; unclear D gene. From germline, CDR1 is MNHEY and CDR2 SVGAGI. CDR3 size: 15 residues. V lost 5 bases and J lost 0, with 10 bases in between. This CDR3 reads CASSTRRTTNEKLFF. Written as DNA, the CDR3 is TGTGCCAGCAGTACCCGACGGACAACTAATGAAAAACTGTTTTTT.

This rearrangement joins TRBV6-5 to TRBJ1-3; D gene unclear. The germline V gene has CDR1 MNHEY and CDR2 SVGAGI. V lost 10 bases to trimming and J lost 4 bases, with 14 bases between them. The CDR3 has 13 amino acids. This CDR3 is CATGPSGGNTIYF. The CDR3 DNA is TGTGCCACCGGTCCCTCAGGCGGAAACACCATATATTTT.

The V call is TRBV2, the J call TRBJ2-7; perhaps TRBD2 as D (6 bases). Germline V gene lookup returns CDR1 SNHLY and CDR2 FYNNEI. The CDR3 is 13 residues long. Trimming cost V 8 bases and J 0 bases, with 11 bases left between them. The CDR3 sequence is CASQEGYSYEQYF. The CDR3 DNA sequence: TGTGCCAGCCAGGAGGGATACTCCTACGAGCAGTACTTC.

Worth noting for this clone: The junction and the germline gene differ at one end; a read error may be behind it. This chain's CDR3 is CASSHQSPGQGTYGQYF. CDR3 DNA sequence: TGTGCCAGCAGCCACCAAAGTCCGGGACAGGGGACCTACGGGCAGTACTTC. The chain carries TRBV28 and TRBJ2-7; TRBD1 agrees at 10 bases. The CDR3 runs to 17 residues. Germline CDR1 MDHEN, CDR2 SYDVKM. The full variable domain, rest sourced from reference TRBV28 and TRBJ2-7, is DVKVTQSSRYLVKRTGEKVFLECVQDMDHENMFWYRQDPGLGLRLIYFSYDVKMKEKGDIPEGYSVSREKKERFSLILESASTNQTSMYLCASSHQSPGQGTYGQYFGPGTRLTVT.